The 30 T cell receptor beta chains below were found in one sample sequenced in a study of T cells after yellow fever vaccination. TCRdb redid the calling of the 5' RACE reads with MiXCR, one entry per CDR3 protein. The sample includes about 96,000 distinct CDR3 sequences, roughly 8.2% of them seen just once. Sequenced material: CD8+ T cells not binding an NS4B(214-222) dextramer, sorted from PBMCs, taken less than 16 days after the first yellow fever vaccination. The source is a man in his late teens or twenties who received the YFV17D yellow fever vaccine.

The chain combines TRBV11-1 with TRBJ2-2, with unresolved D. V was trimmed by 5 bases and J by 6 bases, leaving 25 bases between them. Germline V gene lookup returns CDR1 SGHAT and CDR2 FQDESV (reference sequence). The CDR3 length is 18 residues. The CDR3 DNA follows: TGTGCCAGCAGCCCACCCCGGGCCCGGACCGCCAAGGCCGGGGAGCTGTTTTTT. Residues: CASSPPRARTAKAGELFF.

The V and J genes are TRBV4-1 and TRBJ2-1, with TRBD1 identical over 8 bases. Germline V gene data show CDR1 as MGHRA and CDR2 as YSYEKL. V trimming: 0 bases; J trimming: 3 bases; junction bases outside the gene matches: 10. The CDR3 is 18 amino acids. The CDR3 coding sequence is TGCGCCAGCAGCCAAGATCCCTATGGACAGGGAAACTACAATGAGCAGTTCTTC. Protein sequence: CASSQDPYGQGNYNEQFF.

This clonotype has more than one count but fewer than ten. The chain employs TRBV6-1 and TRBJ1-3; D unclear. The CDR3 runs to 14 residues. V was shortened by 5 bases and J by 0 bases, with 8 bases between the two germline ends. The germline gives CDR1 MNHNS, CDR2 SASEGT. In DNA form, the CDR3 reads TGTGCCAGCAGTCTGGCGAGCTCTGGAAACACCATATATTTT. Translating it yields CASSLASSGNTIYF.

The chain combines TRBV2 with TRBJ2-5, with 7 bases fitting TRBD2. Trimming removed 8 bases from V and 5 bases from J; junction bases left unmatched: 14. The CDR3 loop spans 15 amino acids. Germline V gene sequence: CDR1 SNHLY, CDR2 FYNNEI. CDR3 in DNA: TGTGCCAGCCGTAAAGGGGCGGCCGGGGGGGAGACCCAGTACTTC. Amino acids: CASRKGAAGGETQYF.

The V and J genes are TRBV27 and TRBJ1-5; possibly TRBD1 for D (6 bases). The CDR3 length is 15 residues. Deletions cut 10 bases from V and 4 bases from J, with 20 bases between. Looked up from germline, CDR1 is MNHEY and CDR2 is SMNVEV (reference sequence). In DNA, the CDR3 is TGTGCCACCCAAGCTACTGAAACAGGGAATCAGCCCCAGCATTTT. Encoded protein: CATQATETGNQPQHF.

This clonotype has at least ten counts. This sequence joins TRBV5-1 and TRBJ2-1, with 7 bases that match TRBD1. Trimming cost V 1 base and J 2 bases; bases outside gene matches: 3. This CDR3 has 15 amino acids. Germline values: CDR1 SGHRS, CDR2 YFSETQ. CDR3 residues: CASSLTGVPYNEQFF. Written as DNA, the CDR3 is TGCGCCAGCAGCTTGACAGGGGTCCCCTACAATGAGCAGTTCTTC.

This clonotype came up many times. The chain has TRBV7-2 and TRBJ2-1; 11 bases agree with TRBD2. Looked up from germline, CDR1 is SGHTA and CDR2 is FQGNSA. V lost 2 bases and J lost 4; bases outside the gene matches: 10. The CDR3 length is 18 residues. The CDR3: CASSLITASGGRYNEQFF. CDR3 bases: TGTGCCAGCAGCTTAATTACGGCTAGCGGGGGGCGTTACAATGAGCAGTTCTTC.

The V call is TRBV7-3, the J call TRBJ2-5, with D perhaps matching TRBD1 (5 bases). Per the germline V gene, CDR1 is SGHTA and CDR2 is FQGTGA. Trimming cost V 2 bases and J 0 bases, with 7 bases left between them. CDR3 length: 14 amino acids. The CDR3, as DNA: TGTGCCAGCAGCTTATCAGGGTACCAAGAGACCCAGTACTTC. It specifies CASSLSGYQETQYF.

This clonotype appeared a few times. The gene calls are TRBV11-2 and TRBJ2-1; tentative D call: TRBD1 (5 bases). CDR3 length: 13 residues. Germline CDR1 is SGHAT and CDR2 is FQNNGV. The ends were cut back, 6 bases at V and 6 bases at J, with 12 bases in the middle. CDR3 DNA: TGTGCCAGCAGTTTCAGGGTATCCAATGAGCAGTTCTTC. The encoded protein is CASSFRVSNEQFF. The full variable domain, rest sourced from reference TRBV11-2 and TRBJ2-1, is EAGVAQSPRYKIIEKRQSVAFWCNPISGHATLYWYQQILGQGPKLLIQFQNNGVVDDSQLPKDRFSAERLKGVDSTLKIQPAKLEDSAVYLCASSFRVSNEQFFGPGTRLTVL.

This chain connects TRBV5-6 to TRBJ2-5; D possibly corresponds to TRBD2 (6 bases). In germline, CDR1 is SGHDT, CDR2 YYEEEE. CDR3 length: 16 amino acids. Trimming left V 7 bases short and J 4 bases short, with 23 bases between. The chain's CDR3 is CASDLWRLDGRETQYF. The CDR3 DNA follows: TGTGCCAGCGACCTCTGGAGACTAGACGGACGAGAGACCCAGTACTTC.

This clonotype was seen a few times. The chain has TRBV11-2 and TRBJ2-3; D tentatively reads TRBD1 or TRBD2 (5 bases each). V shed 5 bases and J shed 5 bases, with 14 bases lying between them. The CDR3 has 14 residues. Germline CDR1 is SGHAT and CDR2 is FQNNGV. CDR3 DNA: TGTGCCAGCAGCCGGGACGTTGGGCAAGATACGCAGTATTTT. Its translation: CASSRDVGQDTQYF. The full variable domain, in which reference TRBV11-2 and TRBJ2-3 provide the parts outside the CDR3, is EAGVAQSPRYKIIEKRQSVAFWCNPISGHATLYWYQQILGQGPKLLIQFQNNGVVDDSQLPKDRFSAERLKGVDSTLKIQPAKLEDSAVYLCASSRDVGQDTQYFGPGTRLTVL.

The chain has TRBV12-3 or TRBV12-4 and TRBJ1-2; D is uncertain. CDR3 size: 14 residues. Trimming shortened V by 6 bases and J by 7 bases, and 18 bases separated the two germline ends. The CDR3 DNA reads as TGTGCCAGCAGCGACGCGGGCCTGAGTGGTGGCTACACCTTC. Translated, it gives CASSDAGLSGGYTF.

The genes are TRBV6-1 and TRBJ2-6, with 7 bases identical to TRBD1. The V segment lost 8 bases and the J segment 0 bases; nucleotides outside the gene matches: 16. Germline CDR1 is MNHNS and CDR2 is SASEGT. The CDR3 loop spans 19 amino acids. Here the CDR3 reads CASEPGTASFFSGANVLTF. The CDR3 DNA sequence: TGTGCCAGCGAACCCGGGACAGCCTCCTTTTTCTCTGGGGCCAACGTCCTGACTTTC.

This clonotype was counted between two and nine times. The V gene is TRBV28, the J gene TRBJ1-2; D remains ambiguous. Germline values: CDR1 MDHEN, CDR2 SYDVKM. The CDR3 length is 14 residues. The V and J ends lost 5 bases and 4 bases respectively, with 14 bases between them. CDR3 amino acids: CASSISGLGYGYTF. The CDR3 DNA sequence: TGTGCCAGCAGTATATCAGGCCTGGGCTATGGCTACACCTTC.

V is TRBV27 and J is TRBJ2-1; 8 bases fit TRBD1. The CDR3 runs to 16 residues. The trim removed 7 bases at V and 0 bases at J, leaving 8 bases unmatched. Germline CDR1 and CDR2: MNHEY and SMNVEV (reference sequence). The DNA of the CDR3 is TGTGCCAGCATACCTTCCGGACAGGGCTCCTACAATGAGCAGTTCTTC. It translates to CASIPSGQGSYNEQFF.

The J gene is TRBJ2-1, the V gene TRBV7-3; TRBD2 matches at 12 bases. CDR3 length: 15 residues. V trimming: 5 bases; J trimming: 4 bases; junction bases outside the gene matches: 3. CDR1 is SGHTA and CDR2 is FQGTGA in the germline V gene. The CDR3 region has the DNA TGTGCCAGCAGCCTAGCGGGGGGGGATTACAATGAGCAGTTCTTC. It is translated as CASSLAGGDYNEQFF.

This clonotype was observed a few times. V gene TRBV20-1 combines with J gene TRBJ2-1, with TRBD2 matching over 9 bases. Germline lookup yields CDR1 DFQATT and CDR2 SNEGSKA (reference sequence). The V gene end was trimmed by 5 bases and the J gene end by 4 bases; junction bases not matched to a gene: 12. The CDR3 length is 16 residues. CDR3 sequence (DNA): TGCAGTGCTCCCCAGTCGGCGGGGGGGCCATACAATGAGCAGTTCTTC. It codes for CSAPQSAGGPYNEQFF.

The genes are TRBV12-3 or TRBV12-4 and TRBJ2-1; 8 bases are a match to TRBD1. The junction had 5 bases not matched to a gene; V was cut back by 2 bases and J by 5 bases. The CDR3 covers 15 residues. The CDR3 is CASSLRQGAHNEQFF. The CDR3 DNA reads as TGTGCCAGCAGTTTAAGGCAGGGGGCCCACAATGAGCAGTTCTTC.

This clonotype was seen at least ten times. The rearrangement uses TRBV29-1 and TRBJ2-4, with D maybe TRBD1 (6 bases). Germline V gene lookup returns CDR1 SQVTM and CDR2 ANQGSEA. Trimming took 4 bases from V and 7 from J, leaving 11 bases between them. The CDR3 is made up of 12 amino acids. The CDR3 bases are TGCAGCGTTGTCTTGGGGGCTAACATTCAGTACTTC. Translated, it gives CSVVLGANIQYF.

This clonotype was observed many times. The gene calls are TRBV5-1 and TRBJ2-3; no reliable D call. Trimming pared 2 bases from V and 2 bases from J, leaving 9 bases between. The CDR3 sequence is 14 residues long. In germline, CDR1 is SGHRS, CDR2 YFSETQ. This chain's CDR3 is CASSFGSVTDTQYF. The CDR3, as DNA: TGCGCCAGCAGCTTCGGGTCTGTCACAGATACGCAGTATTTT.

This chain uses TRBV19 with TRBJ2-2; 7 nucleotides agree with TRBD2. Germline CDR1 is LNHDA and CDR2 is SQIVND (reference sequence). There are 20 residues in the CDR3. V lost 7 bases to trimming and J lost 1 base; unmatched junction nucleotides: 21. The CDR3 loop is CASKGPGRGIFRMNTGELFF. The CDR3 DNA is TGTGCCAGTAAGGGGCCAGGGCGGGGGATCTTTAGGATGAACACCGGGGAGCTGTTTTTT.

The chain combines TRBV2 with TRBJ2-2; no definite D call. V shed 2 bases and J shed 0 bases, with 10 bases lying between them. The CDR3 is 16 amino acids. Germline CDR1 and CDR2: SNHLY and FYNNEI. The CDR3 region has the DNA TGTGCCAGCAGTGAAAGGGTCGGAGCGAACACCGGGGAGCTGTTTTTT. The encoded protein is CASSERVGANTGELFF.

The chain is built from TRBV2 and TRBJ1-1; possibly TRBD1 for D (6 bases). Germline CDR1 reads SNHLY; CDR2 reads FYNNEI. V was trimmed by 0 bases and J by 4 bases, leaving 24 bases between them. The CDR3 covers 19 residues. The CDR3 DNA is TGTGCCAGCAGTGAAGCGGAAGGTAGCGCGAGACGGGGGGCCACTGAAGCTTTCTTT. As protein: CASSEAEGSARRGATEAFF.

In this sample, this clonotype turned up a few times. J is TRBJ1-1 and V is TRBV5-1; TRBD1 aligns across 8 bases. CDR3 length: 14 amino acids. Germline CDR1 reads SGHRS; CDR2 reads YFSETQ. V gave up 3 bases and J gave up 0 bases; unmatched junction bases: 1. CDR3 amino acids: CASSWTGMNTEAFF. The CDR3, as DNA: TGCGCCAGCAGCTGGACAGGGATGAACACTGAAGCTTTCTTT.

J is TRBJ1-4 and V is TRBV20-1; no clear D. The ends were cut back, 0 bases at V and 4 bases at J, with 9 bases in the middle. The CDR3 runs 14 residues. Germline V gene data show CDR1 as DFQATT and CDR2 as SNEGSKA (reference sequence). DNA for the CDR3: TGCAGTGCTAGAGATAGGGTGTATAATGAAAAACTGTTTTTT. It yields the protein CSARDRVYNEKLFF.

The chain combines TRBV6-5 with TRBJ1-1; D is undetermined. CDR1 is MNHEY and CDR2 is SVGAGI in the germline V gene. This CDR3 region has 14 residues. V was clipped by 0 bases and J by 3 bases, with 8 bases between them. CDR3 in amino acids: CASSYSSGHTEAFF. In DNA, the CDR3 is TGTGCCAGCAGTTACTCGAGCGGGCACACTGAAGCTTTCTTT.

This clonotype was counted between two and nine times. V usage is TRBV25-1 and J usage is TRBJ1-1; no definite D call. This CDR3 is built from 14 residues. Germline CDR1 and CDR2: MGHDK and SYGVNS. V lost 9 bases, J lost 0 bases, and 14 bases lay in between. As DNA, the CDR3 is TGTGCCAGTAGCTCGAGGCGGATGAACACTGAAGCTTTCTTT. This translates into CASSSRRMNTEAFF.

The chain has TRBV7-6 and TRBJ2-3; maybe TRBD1 (5 bases). The CDR3 has 14 amino acids. Per germline, CDR1 SGHVS and CDR2 FNYEAQ. Trimming left V 5 bases short and J 2 bases short, with 11 bases between. CDR3 sequence reads: CASSPLDITDTQYF. For the CDR3, the DNA is TGTGCCAGCAGCCCGCTGGACATCACAGATACGCAGTATTTT.

The J gene is TRBJ2-1, the V gene TRBV15, with 7 bases that match TRBD2. The CDR3 is 16 residues long. Germline CDR1 LNHNV, CDR2 YYDKDF (reference sequence). V lost 1 base, J lost 3 bases, and 6 bases stayed unmatched. This chain's CDR3 is CATSRGASGVYNEQFF. The CDR3 bases are TGTGCCACCAGCAGAGGCGCTAGCGGAGTCTACAATGAGCAGTTCTTC.

This clonotype was recorded many times. The J gene is TRBJ2-2, the V gene TRBV27; TRBD2 might be the D (5 bases). The CDR3 consists of 16 residues. Germline assignment: CDR1 MNHEY and CDR2 SMNVEV (reference sequence). With 7 bases removed from V and 0 bases from J, the gap between germline ends came to 15 bases. The CDR3 sequence is CASTSAVRANTGELFF. DNA for the CDR3: TGTGCCAGCACTTCCGCCGTGAGGGCGAACACCGGGGAGCTGTTTTTT.